The 20 T cell receptor beta chains presented below share a single source sample, sequenced in a study of blood T cell repertoires in COVID-19. Some clones are missing from TCRdb's copy, which holds only in-frame ones; the method was immunoSEQ multiplex PCR. The table has more than 100,000 clones, approximately 90% seen once. Sequencing used peripheral blood. The receptors originated from a man aged 45-65 years in a cohort sampled during active COVID-19.

CDR3 coding DNA: TGTGCCAGCAGCTACAATAGCAATCAGCCCCAGCATTTT. Protein product: CASSYNSNQPQHF. V gene TRBV13 combines with J gene TRBJ1-5; no clear D. The CDR3 runs 13 residues. V was shortened by 4 bases and J by 0 bases, with 4 bases between the two germline ends. Germline CDR1 is PRHDT and CDR2 is FYEKMQ (reference sequence).

The J gene is TRBJ2-3, the V gene TRBV7-2; no reliable D call. CDR3 length: 14 amino acids. Germline loops: CDR1 SGHTA, CDR2 FQGNSA. Trimming left V 2 bases short and J 4 bases short, with 10 bases between. CDR3 coding DNA: TGTGCCAGCAGCTTACTACAGCCCCCAGATACGCAGTATTTT. It codes for CASSLLQPPDTQYF.

The chain combines TRBV4-3 with TRBJ2-3, with D uncertain. The germline V gene encodes CDR1 LGHNA and CDR2 YSLEER. The CDR3 covers 17 residues. Trimming removed 0 bases at V and 0 bases at J, with 13 bases between. CDR3 protein: CASSQDIADLSTDTQYF. CDR3 DNA: TGCGCCAGCAGCCAAGATATTGCTGACTTAAGCACAGATACGCAGTATTTT.

The chain links TRBV6-5 to TRBJ2-2; possibly TRBD1 for D (5 bases). The germline CDR1 and CDR2 sequences are MNHEY and SVGAGI. This CDR3 has 13 amino acids. V shed 11 bases and J shed 0 bases, with 10 bases lying between them. The CDR3 DNA reads TGTGCCGCTAGGGGCCCGAACACCGGGGAGCTGTTTTTT. This gives the protein CAARGPNTGELFF.

The chain couples TRBV5-1 to TRBJ1-3, with 9 bases lining up with TRBD1. The CDR3 runs 17 residues. V was clipped by 4 bases and J by 2 bases; unmatched bases: 10. Germline V gene sequence: CDR1 SGHRS, CDR2 YFSETQ. Here the CDR3 reads CASSPRTGASAGNTIYF. In nucleotides, the CDR3 is TGCGCCAGCAGCCCAAGGACAGGGGCGTCGGCTGGAAACACCATATATTTT.

This clone was counted only a few times. The chain uses TRBV7-9 and TRBJ2-2, with D maybe TRBD2 (5 bases). The CDR3 is made up of 14 amino acids. Trimming took 5 bases from V and 6 from J, leaving 13 bases between them. Germline CDR1 is SEHNR and CDR2 is FQNEAQ (reference sequence). CDR3 nucleotide sequence: TGTGCCAGCAGCCAAACGGAGGCCCCCGGGGAGCTGTTTTTT. It yields the protein CASSQTEAPGELFF.

J is TRBJ2-3 and V is TRBV7-9; D is unclear. This CDR3 contains 14 residues. Trimming took 3 bases from V and 6 from J, leaving 13 bases between them. Germline V gene lookup returns CDR1 SEHNR and CDR2 FQNEAQ (reference sequence). The CDR3 region is CASSFDLSGDTQYF. CDR3 nucleotide sequence: TGTGCCAGCAGCTTCGACTTGTCCGGGGATACGCAGTATTTT.

The CDR3 sequence: CASSRQGSTGELFF. Here the CDR3 DNA reads TGTGCCAGCAGCCGACAGGGTTCGACCGGGGAGCTGTTTTTT. V is TRBV11-3 and J is TRBJ2-2, with 7 bases matching TRBD1. Germline-derived CDR1 and CDR2 are SGHNT and YENEEA. J was trimmed by 5 bases and V by 5 bases; bases with no gene match: 5. The CDR3 sequence is 14 residues long.

The chain has TRBV7-9 and TRBJ2-3, with 8 bases aligning to TRBD2. The J segment lost 3 bases and the V segment lost 7 bases, leaving 9 bases of the junction unmatched. Germline V lookup: CDR1 SEHNR, CDR2 FQNEAQ (reference sequence). The CDR3 is 15 residues long. CDR3 nucleotide sequence: TGTGCCAGCACCTCAGCGGGGGTGAAGACAGATACGCAGTATTTT. Its protein product is CASTSAGVKTDTQYF.

The rearrangement links TRBV5-1 to TRBJ1-1, with D tentatively TRBD1 (6 bases). With 2 bases removed from V and 0 bases from J, the gap between germline ends came to 11 bases. The CDR3 spans 15 residues. The germline V gene encodes CDR1 SGHRS and CDR2 YFSETQ. The DNA for the CDR3 is TGCGCCAGCAGCTTCGTGACAGGTATGAACACTGAAGCTTTCTTT. It translates to CASSFVTGMNTEAFF.

The genes are TRBV2 and TRBJ2-1; no clear D gene. This CDR3 has 15 amino acids. V was trimmed by 4 bases and J by 0 bases, leaving 10 bases between them. Germline V gene sequence: CDR1 SNHLY, CDR2 FYNNEI. CDR3 DNA sequence: TGTGCCAGCAGTGTGCTGTCTAGCTCCTACAATGAGCAGTTCTTC. Protein sequence: CASSVLSSSYNEQFF.

The rearrangement uses TRBV24-1 and TRBJ1-2; D might be TRBD1 (6 bases). This CDR3 comprises 12 residues. In germline, CDR1 is KGHDR, CDR2 SFDVKD. V lost 5 bases to trimming and J lost 5 bases, with 8 bases between them. CDR3 DNA sequence: TGTGCCACCAGTGCCCAGGGGTATGGCTACACCTTC. Translation: CATSAQGYGYTF.

The rearrangement links TRBV6-2 or TRBV6-3 to TRBJ1-2; 8 bases are a match to TRBD1. Losses at the gene ends were 6 bases for V and 0 bases for J; bases not matched to a gene: 6. There are 15 residues in the CDR3. Germline V gene sequence: CDR1 MNHEY, CDR2 SVGEGT. As DNA, the CDR3 is TGTGCCAGCAGCGACAGGGGAGTTTCTAACTATGGCTACACCTTC. Translating gives CASSDRGVSNYGYTF.

This clone was counted once. This rearrangement joins TRBV13 to TRBJ1-2; TRBD1 agrees at 9 bases. This CDR3 region has 20 residues. V lost 1 base and J lost 4; bases outside the gene matches: 19. Per the germline V gene, CDR1 is PRHDT and CDR2 is FYEKMQ (reference sequence). CDR3 nucleotide sequence: TGTGCCAGCAGCTTAGACCGTGAAAACAGGGGGCGAGGCCGACCCTATGGCTACACCTTC. Encoded protein: CASSLDRENRGRGRPYGYTF.

The gene calls are TRBV6-6 and TRBJ1-1; 7 positions match TRBD1. This CDR3 region has 15 residues. Germline V gives CDR1 MNHNY, CDR2 SVGAGI (reference sequence). The V gene end was trimmed by 3 bases and the J gene end by 1 base; junction bases not matched to a gene: 5. CDR3 protein: CASSYGQGGNTEAFF. The CDR3 DNA reads TGTGCCAGCAGTTATGGGCAGGGGGGGAACACTGAAGCTTTCTTT.

The chain combines TRBV10-2 with TRBJ2-1; TRBD2 might be the D (6 bases). CDR1 WSHSY and CDR2 SAAADI come from the germline V gene. The V gene lost 9 bases and the J gene lost 7 bases, with 13 bases spanning the gap. This CDR3 is built from 12 residues. The CDR3 coding sequence is TGCGCCAGTGGAGGGCAGCCAAATGAGCAGTTCTTC. Translated, it gives CASGGQPNEQFF.

The rearrangement uses TRBV6-5 and TRBJ2-4; D is possibly TRBD2 (7 bases). V was clipped by 4 bases and J by 5 bases, with 18 bases between them. CDR1 and CDR2 (germline): MNHEY, SVGAGI. This CDR3 spans 16 amino acids. DNA of the CDR3: TGTGCCAGCAGTTCACCTTGGGGGAGGGGGGAAAACATTCAGTACTTC. This codes for CASSSPWGRGENIQYF.

The chain combines TRBV5-4 with TRBJ1-2, with a weak D call TRBD1 (6 bases). The CDR3 spans 14 residues. V was cut by 4 bases and J by 4 bases, with 14 bases left in between. Per the germline V gene, CDR1 is SGHNT and CDR2 is YYREEE (reference sequence). CDR3 region: CASSRRQDPYGYTF. CDR3 nucleotide sequence: TGTGCCAGCAGCCGCAGACAGGATCCCTATGGCTACACCTTC. The full variable domain, its missing parts supplied by reference TRBV5-4 and TRBJ1-2, is ETGVTQSPTHLIKTRGQQVTLRCSSQSGHNTVSWYQQALGQGPQFIFQYYREEENGRGNFPPRFSGLQFPNYSSELNVNALELDDSALYLCASSRRQDPYGYTFGSGTRLTVV.

The chain couples TRBV5-4 to TRBJ2-1; TRBD1 is a possible D gene (5 bases). CDR3 size: 15 residues. Germline CDR1 reads SGHNT; CDR2 reads YYREEE (reference sequence). Trimming cost V 0 bases and J 0 bases, with 7 bases left between them. The CDR3 loop is CASSLDGASYNEQFF. In nucleotides, the CDR3 is TGTGCCAGCAGCTTGGATGGGGCCTCCTACAATGAGCAGTTCTTC.

The rearrangement links TRBV6-2 or TRBV6-3 to TRBJ1-2, with D maybe TRBD1 (6 bases). Trimming removed 2 bases at V and 0 bases at J, with 13 bases between. This CDR3 has 16 residues. Germline-derived CDR1 and CDR2 are MNHEY and SVGEGT. Here the CDR3 reads CASSYTTGSPNYGYTF. The CDR3 coding sequence is TGTGCCAGCAGTTACACAACAGGGAGCCCTAACTATGGCTACACCTTC.